The sample holds one count of the clone carrying this TCR beta chain. Sequencing of TCR beta was performed on blood CD8+ and CD4+ T cells. The RNA input was about 0.45 to 1 ug, and it was reverse transcribed with random hexamers. Amplification of TCR beta CDR3 by immunoSEQ multiplex PCR spanned 54 Vbeta and 13 Jbeta. TCRdb re-called the immunoSEQ multiplex PCR reads through MiXCR, storing one row per CDR3 protein. Of 200,000 to 250,000 distinct CDR3 sequences in the sample, 95% were seen once. The record originates from a study of CD8 T cells in Susac syndrome. This clonotype was sampled from a human donor with multiple sclerosis. The material sequenced was CD4+ T cells from PBMCs.

The CDR3 DNA reads TGCAGCGTTGAAGATCAGGAAGGGACCGGTGGCTACACCTTC. It codes for CSVEDQEGTGGYTF. This rearrangement joins TRBV29-1 to TRBJ1-2; D may be TRBD1 (5 bases). The CDR3 spans 14 residues. CDR1 is SQVTM and CDR2 is ANQGSEA in the germline V gene. V was shortened by 0 bases and J by 7 bases, with 15 bases between the two germline ends. The whole variable domain, filled in from reference TRBV29-1 and TRBJ1-2, reads SAVISQKPSRDICQRGTSLTIQCQVDSQVTMMFWYRQQPGQSLTLIATANQGSEATYESGFVIDKFPISRPNLTFSTLTVSNMSPEDSSIYLCSVEDQEGTGGYTFGSGTRLTVV.